The rows below give T cell receptor beta chains drawn from one sample of a study of T cells in Graves' hyperthyroidism and ophthalmopathy. TCRdb called the multiplex PCR reads again in MiXCR, with one record for every CDR3 protein. The top ten hold around 10% of the sample, which has approximately 400,000 distinct CDR3 sequences, roughly 13% seen once. What was sequenced was blood. The source of these receptors is a woman aged 60-70 years with Graves' hyperthyroidism. Each CDR3 is given with its conserved first and last residue. A D gene is named only where the DNA matches it firmly. Clone size, where shown, is once, few, many, or a class for clones that have expanded.

d_gene	abundance	j_gene	v_gene	CDR3nt	CDR3aa
TRBD2	many	TRBJ2-3	TRBV3-1	TGTGCCAGCCAACATCTAGCGGGAGCAGATACGCAGTATTTT	CASQHLAGADTQYF
NA	many	TRBJ1-3	TRBV5-1	TGCGCCAGCAGCTTGGGCAACTCTGGAAACACCATATATTTT	CASSLGNSGNTIYF
TRBD2	NA	TRBJ2-2	TRBV5-1	TGCGCCAGCAGCTTAGGGACTAGCGGGATCACCGGGGAGCTGTTTTTT	CASSLGTSGITGELFF
TRBD1	NA	TRBJ1-5	TRBV19	TGTGCCAGTCAGACAGGGTTCAATCAGCCCCAGCATTTT	CASQTGFNQPQHF
NA	few	TRBJ2-5	TRBV9	TGTGCCAGCAGCGAGAAGTCGTTAATGGGACAAGAGACCCAGTACTTC	CASSEKSLMGQETQYF
NA	NA	TRBJ2-5	TRBV27	TGTGCCAGCCAAGACAAGAGGCAAGAGACCCAGTACTTC	CASQDKRQETQYF
NA	many	TRBJ2-5	TRBV14	TGTGCCAGCAGCCAAATGTCAACGACCCAGTACTTC	CASSQMSTTQYF
TRBD2	many	TRBJ2-7	TRBV15	TGTGCCACCAGCAGAGAAAGAGGGAGCGGGAGGGGGTACGAGCAGTACTTC	CATSRERGSGRGYEQYF
TRBD2	NA	TRBJ2-2	TRBV27	TGTGCCAGCTGCCGACTAGCGGGAGCTTCCGGGGAGCTGTTTTTT	CASCRLAGASGELFF
TRBD1	NA	TRBJ2-2	TRBV11-1	TGTGCCAGCAGCCCGGGACAGCGTATCGGGGAGCTGTTTTTT	CASSPGQRIGELFF
TRBD1	few	TRBJ2-1	TRBV10-3	TGTGCCATCAGCGGGACAGGACTAAACAATGAGCAGTTCTTC	CAISGTGLNNEQFF
NA	NA	TRBJ1-2	TRBV10-3	TGTGCCATCAGCGAAGAGGACGGGCGAGGGGGCTACACCTTC	CAISEEDGRGGYTF
TRBD1	many	TRBJ2-3	TRBV2	TGTGCCAGCAGTGCACAGGGGACAGATACGCAGTATTTT	CASSAQGTDTQYF
TRBD2	many	TRBJ2-3	TRBV7-9	TGTGCCAGCAGCTTACCGGCCGGGGGGGCGCTGGCAGATACGCAGTATTTT	CASSLPAGGALADTQYF
TRBD1	NA	TRBJ2-7	TRBV27	TGTGCCAGCAGTTTATCCTCGGGGACAGGGGGCTACGAGCAGTACTTC	CASSLSSGTGGYEQYF
TRBD1	NA	TRBJ1-2	TRBV29-1	TGCAGCGTTACAGACAGGGATTCTCGATATGGCTACACCTTC	CSVTDRDSRYGYTF
NA	NA	TRBJ1-6	TRBV7-9	TGTGCCAGCAGCCCCCGGGGAGGAGCCAATTCACCCCTCCACTTT	CASSPRGGANSPLHF
NA	many	TRBJ2-3	TRBV27	TGTGCCAGCAGTTTGACCGGGGACCTCCTCAGCACAGATACGCAGTATTTT	CASSLTGDLLSTDTQYF
TRBD2	many	TRBJ2-3	TRBV6-1	TGTGCCAGCAGTTTCGAACTAGCGGGAAGCACAGATACGCAGTATTTT	CASSFELAGSTDTQYF
TRBD1	NA	TRBJ1-2	TRBV5-4	TGTGCCAGCAGCTTGCCCAGGACAGGGGGCAACTATGGCTACACCTTC	CASSLPRTGGNYGYTF
NA	many	TRBJ2-7	TRBV5-1	TGCGCCAGCAGCTTGTTCCCACGCTACGAGCAGTACTTC	CASSLFPRYEQYF
NA	many	TRBJ2-7	TRBV7-9	TGTGCCAGCAGCCCGGAGGGGGCTAGCGGAGCCTACGAGCAGTACTTC	CASSPEGASGAYEQYF
NA	few	TRBJ2-3	TRBV9	TGTGCCAGCAGCGTAGGGAGTAGCACAGATACGCAGTATTTT	CASSVGSSTDTQYF
NA	many	TRBJ1-5	TRBV2	TGTGCCAGCAGTGGGGGGGTCAGCCCGGATCAGCCCCAGCATTTT	CASSGGVSPDQPQHF
TRBD2	many	TRBJ2-1	TRBV19	TGTGCCAGTAGGACCAGCGGGAGCTCCTACAATGAGCAGTTCTTC	CASRTSGSSYNEQFF
NA	NA	TRBJ2-1	TRBV5-6	TGTGCCAGCAGCTTGGCCGCGGGGGAGCAGTTCTTC	CASSLAAGEQFF
NA	many	TRBJ2-7	TRBV5-1	TGCGCCAGCAGCTTGGGCGGGACGGGCAGCTCCTACGAGCAGTACTTC	CASSLGGTGSSYEQYF
TRBD2	many	TRBJ2-1	TRBV30	TGTGCCTGGGGGGGGGTGTACAATGAGCAGTTCTTC	CAWGGVYNEQFF
TRBD2	NA	TRBJ2-7	TRBV18	TGTGCCAGCTCCAGAGCGGGAGGGCCCCTCGAGCAGTACTTC	CASSRAGGPLEQYF
NA	many	TRBJ1-1	TRBV3-1	TGTGCCAGCAGCCAAGATCCCCCGGGTCTGAACACTGAAGCTTTCTTT	CASSQDPPGLNTEAFF
TRBD1	many	TRBJ1-1	TRBV10-3	TGTGCCATCAGTGAGTCGGACAGGGCTAACACTGAAGCTTTCTTT	CAISESDRANTEAFF
NA	many	TRBJ1-2	TRBV3-1	TGTGCCAGCAGGCTAAGGGGGACCGGGGGCTACACCTTC	CASRLRGTGGYTF
NA	few	TRBJ2-1	TRBV5-5	TGTGCCAGCAGCTTGGAGGTATCCCCGCAGTTCTTC	CASSLEVSPQFF